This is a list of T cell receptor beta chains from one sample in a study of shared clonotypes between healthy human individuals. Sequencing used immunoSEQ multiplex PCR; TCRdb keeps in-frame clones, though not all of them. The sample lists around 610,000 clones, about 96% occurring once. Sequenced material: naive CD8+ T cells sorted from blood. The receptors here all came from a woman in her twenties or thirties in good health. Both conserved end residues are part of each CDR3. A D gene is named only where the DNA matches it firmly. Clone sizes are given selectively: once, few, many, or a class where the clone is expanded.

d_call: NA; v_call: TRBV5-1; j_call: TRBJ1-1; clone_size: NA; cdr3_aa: CASSLVGGNTEAFF; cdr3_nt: TGCGCCAGCAGCTTGGTGGGAGGGAACACTGAAGCTTTCTTT
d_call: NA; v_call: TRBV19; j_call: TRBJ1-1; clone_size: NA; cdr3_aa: CASSKTGLNTEAFF; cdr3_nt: TGTGCCAGTAGTAAGACAGGACTGAACACTGAAGCTTTCTTT
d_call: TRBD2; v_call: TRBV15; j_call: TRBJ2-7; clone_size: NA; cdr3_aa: CATSRESGLAGGRNEQYF; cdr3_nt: TGTGCCACCAGCAGAGAGTCGGGACTAGCGGGAGGGCGGAACGAGCAGTACTTC
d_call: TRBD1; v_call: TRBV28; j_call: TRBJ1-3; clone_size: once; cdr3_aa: CASSPRGPGNTIYF; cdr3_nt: TGTGCCAGCAGCCCCAGGGGGCCCGGAAACACCATATATTTT
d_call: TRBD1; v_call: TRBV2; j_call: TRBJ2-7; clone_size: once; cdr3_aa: CATRTGANSYEQYF; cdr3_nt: TGTGCCACCCGGACAGGGGCGAACTCCTACGAGCAGTACTTC
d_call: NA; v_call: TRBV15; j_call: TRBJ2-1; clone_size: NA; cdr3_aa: CATSRDEGVRWNEQFF; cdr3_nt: TGTGCCACCAGCAGAGACGAAGGGGTTAGATGGAATGAGCAGTTCTTC
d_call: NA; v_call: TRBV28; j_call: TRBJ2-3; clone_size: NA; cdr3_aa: CASSRESTDTQYF; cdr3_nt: TGTGCCAGCAGCAGGGAGAGCACAGATACGCAGTATTTT
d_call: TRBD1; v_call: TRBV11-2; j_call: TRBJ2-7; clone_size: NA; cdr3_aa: CASSLDSGGEQYF; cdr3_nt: TGTGCCAGCAGCTTAGATTCAGGGGGCGAGCAGTACTTC
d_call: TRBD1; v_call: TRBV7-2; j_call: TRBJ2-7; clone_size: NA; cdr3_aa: CASSLGTGADEQYF; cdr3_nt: TGTGCCAGCAGCTTAGGGACAGGGGCCGACGAGCAGTACTTC
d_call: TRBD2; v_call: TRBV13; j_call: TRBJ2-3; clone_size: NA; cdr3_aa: CASSLVSGGSTDTQYF; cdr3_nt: TGTGCCAGCAGCTTAGTTAGCGGGGGAAGCACAGATACGCAGTATTTT
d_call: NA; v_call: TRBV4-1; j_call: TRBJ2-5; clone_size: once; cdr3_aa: CASSHRLGGGETQYF; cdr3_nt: TGCGCCAGCAGCCATCGGCTAGGAGGTGGGGAGACCCAGTACTTC
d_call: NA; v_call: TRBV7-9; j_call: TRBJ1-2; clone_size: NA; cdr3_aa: CASSSGGYGYTF; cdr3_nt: TGTGCCAGCAGCTCCGGTGGATATGGCTACACCTTC
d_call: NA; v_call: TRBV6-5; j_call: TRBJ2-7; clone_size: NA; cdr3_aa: CASSYVDTPSSYEQYF; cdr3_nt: TGTGCCAGCAGTTACGTAGATACTCCGAGCTCCTACGAGCAGTACTTC
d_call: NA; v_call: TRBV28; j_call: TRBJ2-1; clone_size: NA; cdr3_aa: CASSLASSPWDEQFF; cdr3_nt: TGTGCCAGCAGTTTGGCCAGTAGCCCTTGGGATGAGCAGTTCTTC
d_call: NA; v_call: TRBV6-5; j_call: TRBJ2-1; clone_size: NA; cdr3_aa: CASSYDPADEQFF; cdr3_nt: TGTGCCAGCAGTTACGATCCGGCCGATGAGCAGTTCTTC
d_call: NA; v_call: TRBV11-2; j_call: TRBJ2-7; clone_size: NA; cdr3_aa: CASSLDRGVVGEQYF; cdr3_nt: TGTGCCAGCAGCTTAGATCGGGGCGTAGTCGGCGAGCAGTACTTC
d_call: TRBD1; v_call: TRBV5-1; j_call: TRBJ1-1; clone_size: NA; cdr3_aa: CASRRDRGANTEAFF; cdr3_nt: TGCGCCAGCAGGAGGGACAGGGGGGCGAACACTGAAGCTTTCTTT
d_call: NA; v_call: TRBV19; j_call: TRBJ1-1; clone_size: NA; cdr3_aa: CASSIDLEDFPEAFF; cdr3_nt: TGTGCCAGTAGTATAGATCTGGAGGACTTCCCTGAAGCTTTCTTT
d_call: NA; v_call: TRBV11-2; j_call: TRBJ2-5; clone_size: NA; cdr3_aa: CASSPPRGRPGTQYF; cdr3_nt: TGTGCCAGCAGCCCCCCCCGGGGGAGGCCCGGGACCCAGTACTTC
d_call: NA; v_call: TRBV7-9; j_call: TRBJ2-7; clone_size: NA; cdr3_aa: CASSGNRVPYEQYF; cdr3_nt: TGTGCCAGCAGCGGAAACAGGGTCCCCTACGAGCAGTACTTC
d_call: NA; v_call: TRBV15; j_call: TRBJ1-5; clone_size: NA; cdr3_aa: CATSREHQPQHF; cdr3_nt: TGTGCCACCAGCAGAGAGCATCAGCCCCAGCATTTT
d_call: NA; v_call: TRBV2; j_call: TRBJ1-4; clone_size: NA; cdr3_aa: CASSLAGVPTNEKLFF; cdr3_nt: TGTGCCAGCAGCCTTGCGGGGGTTCCAACTAATGAAAAACTGTTTTTT
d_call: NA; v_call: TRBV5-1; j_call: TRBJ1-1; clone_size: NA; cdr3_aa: CASSPDSRTEAFF; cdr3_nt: TGCGCCAGCAGCCCAGACAGTCGGACTGAAGCTTTCTTT
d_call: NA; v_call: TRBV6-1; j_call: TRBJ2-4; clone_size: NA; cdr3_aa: CASSEGPGVVNIQYF; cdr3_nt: TGTGCCAGCAGTGAAGGTCCCGGGGTTGTAAACATTCAGTACTTC
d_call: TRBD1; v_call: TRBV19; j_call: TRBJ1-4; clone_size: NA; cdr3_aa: CASSPYRQGTYEKLFF; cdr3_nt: TGTGCCAGTAGTCCCTACCGACAGGGCACTTATGAAAAACTGTTTTTT